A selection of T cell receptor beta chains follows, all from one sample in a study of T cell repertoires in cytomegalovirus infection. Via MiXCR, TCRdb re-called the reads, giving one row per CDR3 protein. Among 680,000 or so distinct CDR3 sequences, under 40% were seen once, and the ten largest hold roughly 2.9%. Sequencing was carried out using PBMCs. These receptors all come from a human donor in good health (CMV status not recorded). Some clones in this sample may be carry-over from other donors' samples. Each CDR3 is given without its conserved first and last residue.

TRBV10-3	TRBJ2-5	AIRESQRETQY
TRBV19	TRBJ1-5	ASTAGPQPQH
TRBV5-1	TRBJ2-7	ASRDGDTYEQY
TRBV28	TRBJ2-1	ASSLLGGEQF
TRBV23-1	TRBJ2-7	ASCTSRGTGWHYEQY
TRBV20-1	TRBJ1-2	SAGGTGGAYGYT
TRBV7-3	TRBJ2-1	ASRGIMGREQF
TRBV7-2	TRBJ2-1	ASSLQWRDPLLGQF
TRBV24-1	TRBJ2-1	ATSSRDRPEQF
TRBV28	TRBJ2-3	ASSPRFTPDTQY
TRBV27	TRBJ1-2	ASSLLPTPRGYT
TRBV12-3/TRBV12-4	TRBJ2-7	ASSRRLAVGSSSYEQY
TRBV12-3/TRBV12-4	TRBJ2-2	ASSWQGVRSGELF
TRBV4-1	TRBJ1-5	ASSQVGRTLNQPQH
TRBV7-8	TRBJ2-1	ASSHPSGGQYYNEQF
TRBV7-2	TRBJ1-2	ASRDGQDNYGYT
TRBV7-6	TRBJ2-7	ASSLGGTGEPYEQY
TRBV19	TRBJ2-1	ASSIGTSGSNEQF
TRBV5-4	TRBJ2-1	ASSFQQDFYNEQF
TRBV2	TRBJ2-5	ASTDGQAPQETQY
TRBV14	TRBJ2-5	ASSQEGPSGGSLQETQY
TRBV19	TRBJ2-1	ASNPGRASNEQF
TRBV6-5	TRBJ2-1	ASSSPDRGDEQF
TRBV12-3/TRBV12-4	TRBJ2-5	ASSLGSGFTQY
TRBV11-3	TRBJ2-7	ASSLVYGDEQY
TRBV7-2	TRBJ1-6	ASSPRRTGTSSPLH
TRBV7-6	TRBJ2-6	ASSQLPGGSGANVLT
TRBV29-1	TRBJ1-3	SVVPRGESGNTIY
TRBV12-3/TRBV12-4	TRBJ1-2	ASRSTRDSLANYGYT
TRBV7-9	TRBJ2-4	ASSPTGRAKNIQY
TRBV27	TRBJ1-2	ASSVPRDRGTLNYGYT
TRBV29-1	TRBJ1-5	SVVGQDNQPQH
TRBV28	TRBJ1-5	ASSLSRGPYQPQH
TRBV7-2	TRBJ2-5	ASSTSGRGETQY
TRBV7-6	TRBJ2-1	ASIRLAEGGEQF
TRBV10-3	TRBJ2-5	AISESNIQETQY
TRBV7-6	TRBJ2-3	ASSPGARRTARTDTKY
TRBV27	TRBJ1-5	ASSFTGTRQPQH
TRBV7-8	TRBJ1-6	ASSLGTGPRSPLH
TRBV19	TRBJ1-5	ASSITVSGVQPQH
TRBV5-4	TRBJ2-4	ASSLSGLSGIQY
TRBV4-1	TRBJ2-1	ASSQAPATHNEQF
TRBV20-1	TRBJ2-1	SARDMTDNEQF
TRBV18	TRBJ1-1	ASPPGGGRRTEAF
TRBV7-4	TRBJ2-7	ASSPNRGKVDEQY
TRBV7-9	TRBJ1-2	ASSLFEGDPDGYT
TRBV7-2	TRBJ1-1	ASSLDRPGNTEAF
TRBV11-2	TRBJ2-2	ASSLRPGETGELF
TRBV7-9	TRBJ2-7	ASSKNLISYEQY